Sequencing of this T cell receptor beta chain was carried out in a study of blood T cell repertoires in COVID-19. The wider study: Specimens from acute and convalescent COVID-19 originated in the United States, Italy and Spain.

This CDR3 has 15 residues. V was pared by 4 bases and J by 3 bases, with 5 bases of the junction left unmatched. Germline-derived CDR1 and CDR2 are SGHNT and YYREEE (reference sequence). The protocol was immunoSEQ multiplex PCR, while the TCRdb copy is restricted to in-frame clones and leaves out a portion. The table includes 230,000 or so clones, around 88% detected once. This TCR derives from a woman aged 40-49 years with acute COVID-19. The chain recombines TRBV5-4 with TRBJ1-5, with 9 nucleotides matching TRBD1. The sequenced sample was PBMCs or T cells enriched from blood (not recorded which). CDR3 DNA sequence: TGTGCCAGCAGCCGGGACAGGGACCCCAATCAGCCCCAGCATTTT. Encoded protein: CASSRDRDPNQPQHF.